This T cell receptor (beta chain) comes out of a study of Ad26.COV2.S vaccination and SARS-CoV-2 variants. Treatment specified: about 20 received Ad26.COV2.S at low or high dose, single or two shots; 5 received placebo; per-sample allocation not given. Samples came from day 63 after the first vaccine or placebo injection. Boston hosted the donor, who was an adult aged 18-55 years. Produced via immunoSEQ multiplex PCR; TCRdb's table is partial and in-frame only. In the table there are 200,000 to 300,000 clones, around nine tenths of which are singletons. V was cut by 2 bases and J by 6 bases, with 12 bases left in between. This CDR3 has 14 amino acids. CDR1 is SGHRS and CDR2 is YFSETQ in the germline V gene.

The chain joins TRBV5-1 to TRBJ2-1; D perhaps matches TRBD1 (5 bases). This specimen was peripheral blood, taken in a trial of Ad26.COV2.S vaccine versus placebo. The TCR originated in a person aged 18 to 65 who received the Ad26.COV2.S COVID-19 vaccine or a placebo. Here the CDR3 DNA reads TGCGCCAGCAGCTTACGGCAGGGTTCCAATGAGCAGTTCTTC. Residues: CASSLRQGSNEQFF.